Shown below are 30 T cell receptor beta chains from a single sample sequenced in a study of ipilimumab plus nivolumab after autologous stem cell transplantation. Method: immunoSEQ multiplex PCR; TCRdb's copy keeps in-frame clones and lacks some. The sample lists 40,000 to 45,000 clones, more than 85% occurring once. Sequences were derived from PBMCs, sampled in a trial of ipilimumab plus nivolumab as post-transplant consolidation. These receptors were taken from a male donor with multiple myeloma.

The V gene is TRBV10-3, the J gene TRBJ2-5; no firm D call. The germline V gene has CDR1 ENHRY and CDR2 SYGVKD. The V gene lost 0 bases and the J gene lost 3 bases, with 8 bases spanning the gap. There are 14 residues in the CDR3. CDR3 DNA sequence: TGTGCCATCAGTGAGTCCTCGGTGGAAGAGACCCAGTACTTC. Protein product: CAISESSVEETQYF.

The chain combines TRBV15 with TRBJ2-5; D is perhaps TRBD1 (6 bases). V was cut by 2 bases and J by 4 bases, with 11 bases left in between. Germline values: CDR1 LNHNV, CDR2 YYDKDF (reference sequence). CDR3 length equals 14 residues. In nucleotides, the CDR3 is TGTGCCACCAGCAGACTAAGGGGGTCAGAGACCCAGTACTTC. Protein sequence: CATSRLRGSETQYF.

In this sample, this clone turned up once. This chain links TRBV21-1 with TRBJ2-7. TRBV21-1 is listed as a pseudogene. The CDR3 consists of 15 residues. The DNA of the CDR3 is TGTGCCAGCAGCAAATGGGGGGCTATCTCCTACGAGCAGTACTTC. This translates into CASSKWGAISYEQYF.

The DNA of the CDR3 is TGTGCCACCAGCAGAAACGACCTCCGCGGCGGGGAGCTGTTTTTT. It encodes CATSRNDLRGGELFF. The chain links TRBV15 to TRBJ2-2; D not resolved. The V and J ends lost 2 bases and 7 bases respectively, with 14 bases between them. The V gene's germline CDR1 is LNHNV and CDR2 YYDKDF (reference sequence). The CDR3 is 15 residues long.

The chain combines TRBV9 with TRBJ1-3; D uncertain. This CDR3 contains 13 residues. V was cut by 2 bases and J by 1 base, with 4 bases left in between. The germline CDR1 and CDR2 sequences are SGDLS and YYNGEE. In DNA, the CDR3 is TGTGCCAGCAGCGTCAGGTCTGGAAACACCATATATTTT. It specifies CASSVRSGNTIYF.

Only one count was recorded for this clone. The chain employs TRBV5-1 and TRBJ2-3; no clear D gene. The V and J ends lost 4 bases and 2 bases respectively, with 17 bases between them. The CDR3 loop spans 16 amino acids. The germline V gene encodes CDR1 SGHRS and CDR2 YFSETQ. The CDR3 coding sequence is TGCGCCAGCAGCCTCAAAGTAGGTGGTATCACAGATACGCAGTATTTT. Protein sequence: CASSLKVGGITDTQYF.

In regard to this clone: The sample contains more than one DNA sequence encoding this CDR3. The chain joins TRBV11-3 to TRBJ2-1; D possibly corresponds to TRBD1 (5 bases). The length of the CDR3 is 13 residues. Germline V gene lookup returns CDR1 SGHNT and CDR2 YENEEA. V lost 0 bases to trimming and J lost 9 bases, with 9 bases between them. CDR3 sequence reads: CASSLDRAGEQFF. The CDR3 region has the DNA TGTGCCAGCAGCTTAGACAGGGCTGGTGAGCAGTTCTTC.

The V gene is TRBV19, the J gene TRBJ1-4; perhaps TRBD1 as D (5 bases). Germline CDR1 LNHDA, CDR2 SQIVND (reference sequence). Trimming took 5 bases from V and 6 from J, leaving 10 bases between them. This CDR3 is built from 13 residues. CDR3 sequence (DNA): TGTGCCAGTAGTCAACAGGCTCATGAAAAACTGTTTTTT. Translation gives CASSQQAHEKLFF.

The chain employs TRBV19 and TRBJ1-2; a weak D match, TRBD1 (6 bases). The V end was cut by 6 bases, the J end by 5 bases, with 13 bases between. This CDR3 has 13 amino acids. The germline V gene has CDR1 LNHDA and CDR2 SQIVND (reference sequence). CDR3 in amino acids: CASRRGLRYGYTF. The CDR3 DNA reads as TGTGCCAGTAGGCGGGGGCTCAGGTATGGCTACACCTTC.

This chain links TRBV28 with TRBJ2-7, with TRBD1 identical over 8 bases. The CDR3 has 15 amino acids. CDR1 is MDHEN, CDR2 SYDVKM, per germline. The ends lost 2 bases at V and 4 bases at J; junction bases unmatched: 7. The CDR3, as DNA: TGTGCCAGCAGTTTAGCCGGGACAGGTGGGTACGAGCAGTACTTC. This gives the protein CASSLAGTGGYEQYF.

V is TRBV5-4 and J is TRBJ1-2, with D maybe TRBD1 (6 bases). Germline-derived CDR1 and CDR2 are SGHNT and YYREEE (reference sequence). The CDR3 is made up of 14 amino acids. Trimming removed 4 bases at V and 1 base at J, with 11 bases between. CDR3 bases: TGTGCCAGCAGCCCGTTACAGGGTAACTATGGCTACACCTTC. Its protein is CASSPLQGNYGYTF.

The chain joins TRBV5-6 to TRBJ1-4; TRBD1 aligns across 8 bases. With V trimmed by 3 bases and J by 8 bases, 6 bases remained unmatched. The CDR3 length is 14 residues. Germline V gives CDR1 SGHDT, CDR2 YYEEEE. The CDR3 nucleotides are TGTGCCAGCAGCTACGGGACAGGAAGGGAAAAACTGTTTTTT. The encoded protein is CASSYGTGREKLFF. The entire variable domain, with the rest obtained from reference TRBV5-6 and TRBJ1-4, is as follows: DAGVTQSPTHLIKTRGQQVTLRCSPKSGHDTVSWYQQALGQGPQFIFQYYEEEERQRGNFPDRFSGHQFPNYSSELNVNALLLGDSALYLCASSYGTGREKLFFGSGTQLSVL.

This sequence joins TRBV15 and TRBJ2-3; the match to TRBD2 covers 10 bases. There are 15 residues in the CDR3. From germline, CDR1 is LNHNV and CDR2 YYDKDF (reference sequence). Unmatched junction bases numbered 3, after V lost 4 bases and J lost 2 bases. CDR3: CATSTLAGATDTQYF. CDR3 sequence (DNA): TGTGCCACCAGCACCCTAGCGGGAGCCACAGATACGCAGTATTTT.

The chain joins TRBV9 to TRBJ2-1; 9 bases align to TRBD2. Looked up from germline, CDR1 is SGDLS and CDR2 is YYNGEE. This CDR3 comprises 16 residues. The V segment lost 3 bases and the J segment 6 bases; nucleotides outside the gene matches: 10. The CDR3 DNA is TGTGCCAGCAGCGCCGGGACTAGCCCGAATATCAATGAGCAGTTCTTC. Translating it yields CASSAGTSPNINEQFF.

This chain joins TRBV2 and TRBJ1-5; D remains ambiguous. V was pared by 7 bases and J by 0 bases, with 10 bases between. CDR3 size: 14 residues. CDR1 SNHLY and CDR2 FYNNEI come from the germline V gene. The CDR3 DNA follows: TGTGCCAGCACGCGATCTTATAGCAATCAGCCCCAGCATTTT. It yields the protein CASTRSYSNQPQHF.

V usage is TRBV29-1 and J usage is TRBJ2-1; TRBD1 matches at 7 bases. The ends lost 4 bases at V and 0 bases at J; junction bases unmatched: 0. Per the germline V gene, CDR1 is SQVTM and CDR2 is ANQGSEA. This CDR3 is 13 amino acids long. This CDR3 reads CSVAGGSYNEQFF. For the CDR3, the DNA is TGCAGCGTTGCAGGGGGCTCCTACAATGAGCAGTTCTTC.

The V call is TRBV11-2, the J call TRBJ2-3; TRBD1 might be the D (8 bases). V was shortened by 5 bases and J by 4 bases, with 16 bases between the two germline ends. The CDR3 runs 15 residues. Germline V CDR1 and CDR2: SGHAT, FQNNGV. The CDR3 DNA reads TGTGCCAGCAGCCCCTGGACAGGGAGGGCAGATACGCAGTATTTT. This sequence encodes CASSPWTGRADTQYF. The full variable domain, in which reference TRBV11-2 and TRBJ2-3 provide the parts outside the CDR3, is EAGVAQSPRYKIIEKRQSVAFWCNPISGHATLYWYQQILGQGPKLLIQFQNNGVVDDSQLPKDRFSAERLKGVDSTLKIQPAKLEDSAVYLCASSPWTGRADTQYFGPGTRLTVL.

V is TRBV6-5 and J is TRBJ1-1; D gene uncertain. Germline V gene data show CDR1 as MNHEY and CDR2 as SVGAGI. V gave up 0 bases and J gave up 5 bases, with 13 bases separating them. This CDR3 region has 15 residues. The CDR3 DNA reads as TGTGCCAGCAGTTACTCCCGTTCATCGTATACTGAAGCTTTCTTT. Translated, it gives CASSYSRSSYTEAFF.

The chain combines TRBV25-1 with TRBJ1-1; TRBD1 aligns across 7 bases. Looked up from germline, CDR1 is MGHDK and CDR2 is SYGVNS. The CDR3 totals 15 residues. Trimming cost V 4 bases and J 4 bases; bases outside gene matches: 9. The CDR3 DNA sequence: TGTGCCAGCAGTGGACAGGGTGGTTTACGCACTGAAGCTTTCTTT. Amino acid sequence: CASSGQGGLRTEAFF.

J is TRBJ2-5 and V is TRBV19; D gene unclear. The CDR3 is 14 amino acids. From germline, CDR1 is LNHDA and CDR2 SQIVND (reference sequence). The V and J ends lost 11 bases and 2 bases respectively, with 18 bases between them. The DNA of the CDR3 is TGTGCCTCCTCCGTGGCGTCACCGCAAGAGACCCAGTACTTC. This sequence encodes CASSVASPQETQYF.

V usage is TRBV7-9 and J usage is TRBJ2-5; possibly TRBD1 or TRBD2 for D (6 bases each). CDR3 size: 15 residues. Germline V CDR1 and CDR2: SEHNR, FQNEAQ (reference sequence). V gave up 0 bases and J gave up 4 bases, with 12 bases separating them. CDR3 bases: TGTGCCAGCAGCTTAGCAGGGGGGAGCGTAGAGACCCAGTACTTC. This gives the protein CASSLAGGSVETQYF.

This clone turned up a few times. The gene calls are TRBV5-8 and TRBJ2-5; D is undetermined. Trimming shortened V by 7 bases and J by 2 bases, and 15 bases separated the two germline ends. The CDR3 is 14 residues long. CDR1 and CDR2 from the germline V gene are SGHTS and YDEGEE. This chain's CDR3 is CASSSAPGQETQYF. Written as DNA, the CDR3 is TGTGCCAGCTCCTCAGCTCCCGGGCAAGAGACCCAGTACTTC. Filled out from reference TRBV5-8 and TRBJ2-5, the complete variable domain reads EAGVTQSPTHLIKTRGQQATLRCSPISGHTSVYWYQQALGLGLQFLLWYDEGEERNRGNFPPRFSGRQFPNYSSELNVNALELEDSALYLCASSSAPGQETQYFGPGTRLLVL.

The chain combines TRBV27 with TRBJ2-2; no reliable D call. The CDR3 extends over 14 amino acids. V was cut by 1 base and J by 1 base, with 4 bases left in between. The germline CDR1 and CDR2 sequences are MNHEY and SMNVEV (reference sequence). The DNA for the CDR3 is TGTGCCAGCAGTTTATTCAGGAACACCGGGGAGCTGTTTTTT. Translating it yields CASSLFRNTGELFF.

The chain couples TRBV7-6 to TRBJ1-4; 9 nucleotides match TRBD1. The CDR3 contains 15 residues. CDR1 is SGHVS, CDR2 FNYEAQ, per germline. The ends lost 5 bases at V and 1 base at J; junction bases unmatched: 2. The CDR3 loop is CASSRQGGTNEKLFF. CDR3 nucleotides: TGTGCCAGCAGCCGACAGGGGGGAACTAATGAAAAACTGTTTTTT. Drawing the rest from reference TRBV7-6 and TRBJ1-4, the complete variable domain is GAGVSQSPRYKVTKRGQDVALRCDPISGHVSLYWYRQALGQGPEFLTYFNYEAQQDKSGLPNDRFSAERPEGSISTLTIQRTEQRDSAMYRCASSRQGGTNEKLFFGSGTQLSVL.

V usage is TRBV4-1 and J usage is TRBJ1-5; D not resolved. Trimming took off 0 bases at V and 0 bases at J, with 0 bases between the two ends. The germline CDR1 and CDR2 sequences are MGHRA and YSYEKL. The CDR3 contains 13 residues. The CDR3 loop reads CASSQDSNQPQHF. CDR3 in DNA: TGCGCCAGCAGCCAAGATAGCAATCAGCCCCAGCATTTT.

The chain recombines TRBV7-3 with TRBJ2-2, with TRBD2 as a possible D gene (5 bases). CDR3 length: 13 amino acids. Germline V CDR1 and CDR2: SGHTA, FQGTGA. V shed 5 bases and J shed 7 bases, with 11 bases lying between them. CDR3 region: CASSDNRGGELFF. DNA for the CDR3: TGTGCCAGCAGCGACAACCGGGGCGGGGAGCTGTTTTTT. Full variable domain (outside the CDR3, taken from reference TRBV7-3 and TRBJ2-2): GAGVSQTPSNKVTEKGKYVELRCDPISGHTALYWYRQSLGQGPEFLIYFQGTGAADDSGLPNDRFFAVRPEGSVSTLKIQRTERGDSAVYLCASSDNRGGELFFGEGSRLTVL.

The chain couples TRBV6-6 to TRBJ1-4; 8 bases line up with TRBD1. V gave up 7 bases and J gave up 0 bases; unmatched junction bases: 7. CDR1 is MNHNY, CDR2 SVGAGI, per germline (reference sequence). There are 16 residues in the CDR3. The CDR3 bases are TGTGCCAGCACCGGGACAGGCCGAGCAACTAATGAAAAACTGTTTTTT. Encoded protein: CASTGTGRATNEKLFF.

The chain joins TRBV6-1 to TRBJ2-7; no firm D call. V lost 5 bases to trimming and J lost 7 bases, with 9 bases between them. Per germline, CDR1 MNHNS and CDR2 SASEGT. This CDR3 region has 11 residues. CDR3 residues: CASSRVGEQYF. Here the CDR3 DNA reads TGTGCCAGCAGTCGGGTCGGGGAGCAGTACTTC.

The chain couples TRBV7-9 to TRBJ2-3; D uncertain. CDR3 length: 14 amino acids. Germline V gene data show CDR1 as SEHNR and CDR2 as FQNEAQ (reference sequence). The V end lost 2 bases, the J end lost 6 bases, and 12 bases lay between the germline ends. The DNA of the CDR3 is TGTGCCAGCAGCTTATATGGGGTTCGTGATACGCAGTATTTT. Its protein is CASSLYGVRDTQYF.

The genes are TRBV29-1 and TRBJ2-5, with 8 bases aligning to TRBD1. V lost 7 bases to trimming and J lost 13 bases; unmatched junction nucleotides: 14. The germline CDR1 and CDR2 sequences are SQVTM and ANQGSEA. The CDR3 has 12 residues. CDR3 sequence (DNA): TGCAGCGATCGCGACGCTATGGACAGGGTGTACTTC. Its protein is CSDRDAMDRVYF.